These T cell receptor beta chains were read from a single sample in a study of blood T cell repertoires in COVID-19. The repertoire was sequenced with immunoSEQ multiplex PCR; TCRdb's copy has only in-frame clones and lacks some. The profile shows roughly 260,000 clones, around 89% of them singletons. Sequencing input: peripheral blood. Source of these receptors: a woman in her thirties or forties with acute or convalescent COVID-19. The CDR3 runs from the conserved cysteine through the conserved F or W.

V	J	CDR3
TRBV18	TRBJ2-1	CASSPRPTGGPYNEQFF
TRBV5-6	TRBJ2-3	CASRNRQGGRTDTQYF
TRBV10-3	TRBJ1-1	CAISESAVGALGSNTEAFF
TRBV7-6	TRBJ2-2	CASSPIGQGVDGELFF
TRBV12-3/TRBV12-4	TRBJ1-5	CASSRPPNQPQHF
TRBV5-1	TRBJ1-1	CASSLGRGDTEAFF
TRBV10-1	TRBJ2-1	CASSELKGAVNFF
TRBV5-1	TRBJ2-3	CASSLEPIHLLTDTQYF
TRBV10-1	TRBJ1-2	CASSDSGSYGYTF
TRBV3-1/TRBV3-2	TRBJ1-1	CASSPGGTRTTEAFF
TRBV9	TRBJ1-1	CASSIRGNTEAFF
TRBV14	TRBJ2-5	CASSQRTGRETQYF
TRBV6-6	TRBJ2-3	CASRPPGYTDTQYF
TRBV2	TRBJ2-1	CASSPLAGYNEQFF
TRBV2	TRBJ2-3	CASSETIRDTQYF
TRBV3-1/TRBV3-2	TRBJ2-1	CASSQVAAWSSYNEQFF